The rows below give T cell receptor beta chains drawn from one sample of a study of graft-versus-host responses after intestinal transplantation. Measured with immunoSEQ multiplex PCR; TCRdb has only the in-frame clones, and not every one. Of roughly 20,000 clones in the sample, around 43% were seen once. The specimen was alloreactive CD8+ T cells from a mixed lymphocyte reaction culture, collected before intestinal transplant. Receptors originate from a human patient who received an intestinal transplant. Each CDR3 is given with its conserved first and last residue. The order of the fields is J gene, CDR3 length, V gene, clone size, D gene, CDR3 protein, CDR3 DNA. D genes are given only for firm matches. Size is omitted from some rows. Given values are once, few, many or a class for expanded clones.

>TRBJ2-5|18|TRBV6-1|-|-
CASSEALQPHFAQGTQYF
TGTGCCAGCAGTGAAGCGCTTCAGCCGCATTTCGCCCAGGGGACCCAGTACTTC
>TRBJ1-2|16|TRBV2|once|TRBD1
CASSESMRQGVYGYTF
TGTGCCAGCAGTGAAAGTATGAGACAGGGTGTCTATGGCTACACCTTC
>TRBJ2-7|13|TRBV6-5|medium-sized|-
CASSRIRTYEQYF
TGTGCCAGCAGTCGTATACGAACCTACGAGCAGTACTTC
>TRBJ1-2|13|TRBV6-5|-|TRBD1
CASSRDRGHGYTF
TGTGCCAGCAGCAGGGACAGGGGCCATGGCTACACCTTC
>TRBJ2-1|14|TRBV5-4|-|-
CASSLDLAGDEQFF
TGTGCCAGCAGCTTGGACCTAGCAGGCGATGAGCAGTTCTTC
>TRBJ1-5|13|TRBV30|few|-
CAWSYVNNQPQHF
TGTGCCTGGAGCTACGTCAACAATCAGCCCCAGCATTTT
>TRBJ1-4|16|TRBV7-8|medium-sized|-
CASSWPGTTTNEKLFF
TGTGCCAGCAGCTGGCCAGGGACTACAACTAATGAAAAACTGTTTTTT
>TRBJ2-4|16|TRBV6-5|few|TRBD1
CASSSGTGRTRNIQYF
TGTGCCAGCAGTTCCGGGACAGGGCGTACGAGAAACATTCAGTACTTC
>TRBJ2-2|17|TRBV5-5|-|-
CASSLVEGQGDTGELFF
TGTGCCAGCAGCTTGGTTGAGGGGCAGGGTGACACCGGGGAGCTGTTTTTT
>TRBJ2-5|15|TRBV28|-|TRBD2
CTSSFRSGRAGTQYF
TGTACCAGCAGTTTCCGAAGCGGGAGGGCAGGTACCCAGTACTTC
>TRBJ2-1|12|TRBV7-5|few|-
CARSSQRNFRFF
TGTGCCAGAAGCTCCCAGCGGAACTTTCGGTTCTTC
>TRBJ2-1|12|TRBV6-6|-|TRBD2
CASSGRGRVSVF
TGTGCCAGCAGTGGGAGGGGACGGGTATCGGTCTTC
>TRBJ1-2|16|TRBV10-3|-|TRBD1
CAISADYRDRGRGYTF
TGTGCCATCAGTGCTGACTACCGGGACAGGGGACGAGGCTACACCTTC
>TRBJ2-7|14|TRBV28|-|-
CASSFPAQRGEQYF
TGTGCCAGCAGTTTCCCTGCCCAAAGGGGCGAGCAGTACTTC
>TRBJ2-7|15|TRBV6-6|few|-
CASSYSGDGGNEQYF
TGTGCCAGCAGTTACTCTGGGGACGGAGGGAACGAGCAGTACTTC
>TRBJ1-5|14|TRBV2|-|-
CASTEGVRGQPQHF
TGTGCCAGCACCGAGGGAGTGAGGGGTCAGCCCCAGCATTTT
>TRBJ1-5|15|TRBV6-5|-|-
CASSVVSFSNQPQHF
TGTGCCAGCAGTGTGGTATCCTTTAGCAATCAGCCCCAGCATTTT
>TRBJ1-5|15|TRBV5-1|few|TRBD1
CASSPQGASNQPQHF
TGCGCCAGCAGTCCGCAGGGGGCGAGCAATCAGCCCCAGCATTTT
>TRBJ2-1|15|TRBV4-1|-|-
CASSQQPDRYNEQFF
TGCGCCAGCAGCCAACAACCCGACAGGTACAATGAGCAGTTCTTC
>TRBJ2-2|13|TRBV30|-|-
CAWTATNTGELFF
TGTGCCTGGACAGCCACAAACACCGGGGAGCTGTTTTTT
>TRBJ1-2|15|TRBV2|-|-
CASSEGQTEYYGYTF
TGTGCCAGCAGTGAAGGACAGACAGAATACTATGGCTACACCTTC
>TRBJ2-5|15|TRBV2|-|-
CASSWGQGGGGTQYF
TGTGCCAGCAGTTGGGGCCAGGGGGGCGGCGGGACCCAGTACTTC
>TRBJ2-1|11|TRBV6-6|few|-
CASSPLNEQFF
TGTGCCAGCAGTCCCTTAAATGAGCAGTTCTTC
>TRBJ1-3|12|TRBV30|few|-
CAWGTAGNTIYF
TGTGCCTGGGGGACTGCTGGAAACACCATATATTTT
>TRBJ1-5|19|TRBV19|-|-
CATHGGQAISRNLNQPQHF
TGTGCCACTCACGGAGGGCAGGCTATCAGCCGCAACCTGAATCAGCCCCAGCATTTT
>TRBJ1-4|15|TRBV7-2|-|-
CASSLGQTLNEKLFF
TGTGCCAGCAGCTTAGGACAGACACTTAATGAAAAACTGTTTTTT
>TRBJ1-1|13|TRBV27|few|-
CASSFNTDTEAFF
TGTGCCAGCAGTTTCAATACAGACACTGAAGCTTTCTTT
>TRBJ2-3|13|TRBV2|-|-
CASSVRFTDTQYF
TGTGCCAGCAGTGTTAGGTTCACAGATACGCAGTATTTT
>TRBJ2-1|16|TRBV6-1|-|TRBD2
CASSGTSGKAYNEQFF
TGTGCCAGCAGTGGTACTAGCGGGAAGGCCTACAATGAGCAGTTCTTC
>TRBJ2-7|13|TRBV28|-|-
CAIQTPTSYEQYF
TGTGCCATCCAGACTCCAACTTCCTACGAGCAGTACTTC
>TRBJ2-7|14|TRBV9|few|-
CASSVAPTRGEQYF
TGTGCCAGCAGCGTAGCCCCCACTCGGGGGGAGCAGTACTTC
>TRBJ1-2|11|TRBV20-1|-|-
CSVDSNYGYTF
TGCAGTGTTGATTCTAACTATGGCTACACCTTC
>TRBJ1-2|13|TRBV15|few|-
CATSRETYYGYTF
TGTGCCACCAGCAGAGAGACGTACTATGGCTACACCTTC
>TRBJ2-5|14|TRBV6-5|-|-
CASSYGGYQETQYF
TGTGCCAGCAGTTACGGCGGATACCAAGAGACCCAGTACTTC
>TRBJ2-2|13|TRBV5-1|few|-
CASRRASTGELFF
TGCGCCAGCAGGAGGGCTAGCACCGGGGAGCTGTTTTTT
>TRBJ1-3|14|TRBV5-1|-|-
CASSLRGKGNTIYF
TGCGCCAGCAGCTTAAGGGGGAAAGGAAACACCATATATTTT
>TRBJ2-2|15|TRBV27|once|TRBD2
CASSPLAVNTGELFF
TGTGCCAGCAGCCCACTAGCGGTGAACACCGGGGAGCTGTTTTTT
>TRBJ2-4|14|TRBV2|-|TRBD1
CASSQGVVKNIQYF
TGTGCCAGCAGTCAGGGGGTCGTCAAAAACATTCAGTACTTC
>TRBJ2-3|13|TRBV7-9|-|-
CASSFAPTDTQYF
TGTGCTAGCAGCTTTGCTCCCACAGATACGCAGTATTTT
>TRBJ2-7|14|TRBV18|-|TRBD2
CASSASGRVYEQYF
TGTGCCAGCTCAGCAAGCGGGAGGGTCTACGAGCAGTACTTC
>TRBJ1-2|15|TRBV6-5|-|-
CASSYGGHSSYGYTF
TGTGCCAGCAGTTACGGGGGGCATTCCTCCTATGGCTACACCTTC